The 20 T cell receptor beta chains below were found in one sample sequenced in a study of CD8 T cells in Susac syndrome. An input of roughly 0.45 to 1 ug of RNA was subjected to reverse transcription using random hexamers. TCRdb ran MiXCR on the immunoSEQ multiplex PCR reads and lists one entry per CDR3 protein. Of over 150,000 distinct CDR3 sequences in the sample, 90% to 95% were seen once. The sample taken for sequencing was CD4+ T cells from PBMCs. All receptors derive from a human donor with multiple sclerosis.

The rearrangement links TRBV9 to TRBJ2-5, with a weak D call TRBD1 (6 bases). Trimming cost V 3 bases and J 3 bases, with 12 bases left between them. Looked up from germline, CDR1 is SGDLS and CDR2 is YYNGEE. This CDR3 has 14 amino acids. CDR3 amino acids: CASSAIAGEETQYF. The CDR3 DNA follows: TGTGCCAGCAGCGCAATTGCAGGGGAAGAGACCCAGTACTTC.

V gene TRBV2 combines with J gene TRBJ2-7; D possibly corresponds to TRBD2 (5 bases). The CDR3 covers 12 residues. Germline CDR1 SNHLY, CDR2 FYNNEI. V was cut by 6 bases and J by 7 bases, with 13 bases left in between. The CDR3 sequence is CASSSAEGEQYF. The CDR3 nucleotides are TGTGCCAGCAGCTCAGCCGAGGGTGAGCAGTACTTC.

J is TRBJ1-1 and V is TRBV6-2 or TRBV6-3, with unresolved D. The CDR3 loop spans 11 amino acids. Germline CDR1 and CDR2: MNHEY and SVGEGT. As DNA, the CDR3 is TGTGTAACCGGAATGAACACTGAAGCTTTCTTT. It specifies CVTGMNTEAFF.

CDR3 DNA sequence: TGTGCCAGCAGCCAAGATCTGGTCAGCGAAGCTTTCTTT. Its translation is CASSQDLVSEAFF. The rearrangement links TRBV3-1 to TRBJ1-1; D gene uncertain. Germline V CDR1 and CDR2: LGHDT, YNNKEL (reference sequence). V was pared by 0 bases and J by 8 bases, with 10 bases between. The CDR3 spans 13 residues.

The J gene is TRBJ1-5, the V gene TRBV7-2; 7 bases map to TRBD1. Germline CDR1 SGHTA, CDR2 FQGNSA. The CDR3 length is 16 residues. The V gene end was trimmed by 4 bases and the J gene end by 1 base; junction bases not matched to a gene: 7. The CDR3 loop reads CASSSGGTASNQPQHF. The CDR3 nucleotides read TGTGCCAGCAGCTCCGGTGGGACAGCGAGCAATCAGCCCCAGCATTTT.

The chain couples TRBV20-1 to TRBJ2-1; possible D gene TRBD2, 5 bases. Between the trimmed V and J ends, which lost 6 bases and 1 base, there was a span of 13 bases. The CDR3 has 14 residues. From germline, CDR1 is DFQATT and CDR2 SNEGSKA (reference sequence). In nucleotides, the CDR3 is TGCAGTGCCATTAGTGGAGGTTCCTACAATGAGCAGTTCTTC. This encodes CSAISGGSYNEQFF.

This rearrangement joins TRBV6-1 to TRBJ1-5, with D tentatively TRBD1 (6 bases). The CDR3 is 14 amino acids. Deletions cut 6 bases from V and 7 bases from J, with 16 bases between. Per the germline V gene, CDR1 is MNHNS and CDR2 is SASEGT. The CDR3 loop reads CASRIGGADQPQHF. In nucleotides, the CDR3 is TGTGCCAGCAGAATAGGGGGGGCAGACCAGCCCCAGCATTTT.

This clonotype is a singleton in its sample. J is TRBJ1-1 and V is TRBV28, with D perhaps TRBD1 (5 bases). V was trimmed by 4 bases and J by 0 bases, leaving 15 bases between them. The germline gives CDR1 MDHEN, CDR2 SYDVKM. The CDR3 contains 16 residues. The CDR3 sequence is CASSSVSTGMNTEAFF. The CDR3 bases are TGTGCCAGCAGTTCGGTATCCACAGGTATGAACACTGAAGCTTTCTTT.

A single count supports this clonotype. V usage is TRBV27 and J usage is TRBJ2-1; 12 positions match TRBD2. The CDR3 loop spans 15 amino acids. V shed 3 bases, J shed 8 bases, and the junction held 5 bases outside the gene matches. CDR1 is MNHEY and CDR2 is SMNVEV in the germline V gene (reference sequence). The CDR3 DNA follows: TGTGCCAGCAGTTTCAGGCTAGCGGGGGGGTATGAGCAGTTCTTC. Translation gives CASSFRLAGGYEQFF.

CDR3 nucleotides: TGTGCCAGCAGTTTGGGCCTATCCCATAATCAGCCCCAGCATTTT. Its translation is CASSLGLSHNQPQHF. The chain combines TRBV27 with TRBJ1-5; D is ambiguous. In germline, CDR1 is MNHEY, CDR2 SMNVEV (reference sequence). The CDR3 runs 15 residues. The ends were cut back, 3 bases at V and 4 bases at J, with 13 bases in the middle.

The V gene is TRBV4-3, the J gene TRBJ1-5; tentative D call: TRBD1 (6 bases). CDR1 LGHNA and CDR2 YSLEER come from the germline V gene. The V end lost 4 bases, the J end lost 3 bases, and 13 bases lay between the germline ends. The CDR3 is 15 residues long. For the CDR3, the DNA is TGCGCCAGCAGCCCAGGCCAGGGGTACAATCAGCCCCAGCATTTT. This gives the protein CASSPGQGYNQPQHF.

This clonotype was found a few times. The rearrangement uses TRBV30 and TRBJ1-5; D gene unclear. The CDR3 contains 13 residues. In germline, CDR1 is GTSNPN, CDR2 SVGIG (reference sequence). V gave up 0 bases and J gave up 0 bases, with 3 bases separating them. The CDR3 region is CAWSVDSNQPQHF. The CDR3 DNA follows: TGTGCCTGGAGTGTTGATAGCAATCAGCCCCAGCATTTT.

The genes are TRBV27 and TRBJ1-5; 7 positions match TRBD1. The CDR3 is 14 amino acids. Germline V CDR1 and CDR2: MNHEY, SMNVEV (reference sequence). Trimming at V came to 3 bases and at J to 7 bases, leaving 6 bases not matched to a gene. The CDR3 DNA is TGTGCCAGCAGTTTGTCAGGGGGACTACAGCCCCAGCATTTT. This translates into CASSLSGGLQPQHF.

The rearrangement links TRBV10-3 to TRBJ2-2; D remains ambiguous. Germline V gives CDR1 ENHRY, CDR2 SYGVKD. CDR3 length: 15 amino acids. V shed 4 bases and J shed 3 bases, with 12 bases lying between them. As DNA, the CDR3 is TGTGCCATCAGTGCAAGGGTTATGGACACCGGGGAGCTGTTTTTT. It yields the protein CAISARVMDTGELFF.

The rearrangement links TRBV4-1 to TRBJ1-2, with D perhaps TRBD1 (6 bases). Per germline, CDR1 MGHRA and CDR2 YSYEKL. The CDR3 contains 13 residues. The V and J ends lost 4 bases and 4 bases respectively, with 10 bases between them. In DNA form, the CDR3 reads TGCGCCAGCAGCCCCCTGGACAGCTATGGCTACACCTTC. Encoded protein: CASSPLDSYGYTF.

This sequence joins TRBV5-1 and TRBJ2-2; TRBD2 matches at 12 bases. V shed 0 bases, J shed 5 bases, and the junction held 2 bases outside the gene matches. This CDR3 is 16 amino acids long. CDR1 and CDR2 (germline): SGHRS, YFSETQ. CDR3 residues: CASSLGTSGMTGELFF. As DNA, the CDR3 is TGCGCCAGCAGCTTGGGGACTAGCGGGATGACCGGGGAGCTGTTTTTT.

The V call is TRBV9, the J call TRBJ2-5, with TRBD2 as a possible D gene (5 bases). The CDR3 is 14 amino acids. Trimming pared 2 bases from V and 2 bases from J, leaving 10 bases between. Germline V gene lookup returns CDR1 SGDLS and CDR2 YYNGEE. CDR3 loop: CASSVGSPQETQYF. CDR3 nucleotide sequence: TGTGCCAGCAGCGTGGGGAGCCCTCAAGAGACCCAGTACTTC.

J is TRBJ2-5 and V is TRBV9, with 8 bases matching TRBD2. Germline lookup yields CDR1 SGDLS and CDR2 YYNGEE. The CDR3 length is 14 residues. Trimming cost V 4 bases and J 3 bases; bases outside gene matches: 5. CDR3 region: CASSRGGAEETQYF. The DNA of the CDR3 is TGTGCCAGCAGCCGGGGGGGGGCTGAAGAGACCCAGTACTTC.

This rearrangement joins TRBV2 to TRBJ2-7, with TRBD2 as a possible D gene (6 bases). The CDR3 is 13 residues long. Germline V gene sequence: CDR1 SNHLY, CDR2 FYNNEI. Trimming took 8 bases from V and 3 from J, leaving 14 bases between them. CDR3 in DNA: TGTGCCAGCGATGGGGACGGGGGCTACGAGCAGTACTTC. Translation gives CASDGDGGYEQYF. The variable domain in full, with the rest retrieved from reference TRBV2 and TRBJ2-7, is EPEVTQTPSHQVTQMGQEVILRCVPISNHLYFYWYRQILGQKVEFLVSFYNNEISEKSEIFDDQFSVERPDGSNFTLKIRSTKLEDSAMYFCASDGDGGYEQYFGPGTRLTVT.

The chain is built from TRBV13 and TRBJ2-3; the D is unclear. V shed 4 bases and J shed 0 bases, with 11 bases lying between them. There are 15 residues in the CDR3. Germline loops: CDR1 PRHDT, CDR2 FYEKMQ (reference sequence). The CDR3 sequence is CASSSRPPSTDTQYF. For the CDR3, the DNA is TGTGCCAGCAGCTCCCGACCCCCTAGCACAGATACGCAGTATTTT.